This TCR beta chain was identified in a study of T cells in Graves' hyperthyroidism and ophthalmopathy. Across 18 months, stable Graves' hyperthyroidism was marked by no progression to ophthalmopathy. Newly diagnosed patients aged 18 to 65 had hyperthyroidism of under 2 months' duration. V dropped 7 bases and J dropped 6; count of bases not matched to a gene: 5. CDR1 LGHDT and CDR2 YNNKEL come from the germline V gene (reference sequence). The CDR3 extends over 14 amino acids. The table lists this clonotype with many counts. The CDR3 regions of TCR beta were amplified from RNA transcripts. The study used the HTBI primer set for a first-round RT-PCR of the TCR CDR3. TCRdb reanalysed the multiplex PCR reads using MiXCR and keeps one entry per CDR3 protein. The data contain more than 600,000 distinct CDR3 sequences, approximately 16% of them seen just once; the ten biggest clones take up roughly 8%.

The origin of this receptor is a man between 18 and 29 years old with Graves' hyperthyroidism. The sample comprised blood. The gene calls are TRBV3-1 and TRBJ2-2; 10 positions agree with TRBD2. The CDR3 DNA is TGTGCCAGCAACCCAGCGGGAGGGGCCGGGGAGCTGTTTTTT. This gives the protein CASNPAGGAGELFF.